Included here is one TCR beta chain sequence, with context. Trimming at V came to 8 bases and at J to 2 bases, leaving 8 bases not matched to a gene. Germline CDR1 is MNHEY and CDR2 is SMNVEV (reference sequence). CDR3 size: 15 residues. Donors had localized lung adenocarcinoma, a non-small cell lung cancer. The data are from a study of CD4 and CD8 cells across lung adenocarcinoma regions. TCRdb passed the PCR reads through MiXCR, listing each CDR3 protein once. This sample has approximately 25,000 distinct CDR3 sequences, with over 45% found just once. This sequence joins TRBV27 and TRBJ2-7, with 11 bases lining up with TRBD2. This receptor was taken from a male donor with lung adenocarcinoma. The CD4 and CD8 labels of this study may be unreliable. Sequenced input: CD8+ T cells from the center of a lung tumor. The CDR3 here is CASRPLAGGPYEQYV. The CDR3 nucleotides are TGTGCCAGCCGCCCCCTAGCGGGAGGTCCCTACGAGCAGTACGTC.